Following are 30 T cell receptor beta chains from one sample sequenced in a study of read filtering for tumor transcriptome and immune sequencing. This library used roughly 430 ng RNA and molecular barcoded adaptors spanning alpha/delta and beta/gamma chains. TCRdb independently ran MiXCR on the reads; one entry per CDR3 protein. The repertoire holds some 130,000 distinct CDR3 sequences, with approximately 12% as singletons. The sequencing sample was made of a population of CD138-negative cells sorted from bone marrow. Receptors originate from a donor at least 40 years old with multiple myeloma.

In its sample, this clonotype was seen many times. The CDR3 loop reads CASSYSNVRRGTGDEKLFF. The CDR3 DNA reads as TGTGCCAGCAGTTACTCGAACGTGAGGAGAGGGACAGGGGATGAAAAACTGTTTTTT. V and J are TRBV6-6 and TRBJ1-4; TRBD1 aligns across 10 bases. CDR3 length equals 19 residues. CDR1 is MNHNY, CDR2 SVGAGI, per germline (reference sequence). The V and J ends lost 0 bases and 6 bases, in that order; junction bases with no gene match: 13.

This clonotype was recorded many times. This chain connects TRBV29-1 to TRBJ2-2, with 7 bases matching TRBD2. V lost 7 bases, J lost 1 base, and 15 bases stayed unmatched. CDR3 size: 17 residues. Germline V gene data show CDR1 as SQVTM and CDR2 as ANQGSEA. CDR3 protein: CSASGRAGALNTGELFF. DNA of the CDR3: TGCAGCGCCAGTGGTCGTGCGGGAGCCTTGAACACCGGGGAGCTGTTTTTT.

For this clonotype: The junction and the germline gene differ at one end; a read error may be behind it. The chain joins TRBV20-1 to TRBJ2-6; tentative D call: TRBD1 (5 bases). Germline CDR1 and CDR2: DFQATT and SNEGSKA (reference sequence). The CDR3 covers 19 residues. The CDR3 DNA reads TGCAGCGCTACCGCCCCACTCCGGGCAGGGCTCTCTGGGGCCAACGTCCTGACTTTC. Protein sequence: CSATAPLRAGLSGANVLTF.

A remark on this clonotype: It is likely a read error, because the conserved phenylalanine at the end of the CDR3 is missing. The chain combines TRBV5-1 with TRBJ2-1; tentative D call: TRBD1 (6 bases). CDR3 length equals 14 residues. Looked up from germline, CDR1 is SGHRS and CDR2 is YFSETQ. V lost 1 base and J 10 bases, leaving 15 bases between the germline ends. The CDR3 reads CASSLMTGQGEQFL. In DNA form, the CDR3 reads TGCGCCAGCAGCTTGATGACGGGACAAGGAGAGCAGTTCCTC.

In its sample, this clonotype was seen many times. The rearrangement links TRBV29-1 to TRBJ1-5, with D possibly being TRBD1 (5 bases). The CDR3 sequence is 12 residues long. The V gene lost 6 bases and the J gene lost 1 base, with 7 bases spanning the gap. Germline CDR1 and CDR2: SQVTM and ANQGSEA. The CDR3 bases are TGCAGCGTCGGACAAAGCAATCAGCCCCAGCATTTT. This translates into CSVGQSNQPQHF.

This clonotype was counted at least ten times. V gene TRBV12-3 or TRBV12-4 combines with J gene TRBJ1-1; TRBD1 might be the D (6 bases). CDR3 length equals 14 residues. Trimming cost V 7 bases and J 6 bases, with 18 bases left between them. The CDR3, as DNA: TGTGCCAGCACCACTACAGGGCTGCGGTCTGAAGCTTTCTTT. It is translated as CASTTTGLRSEAFF.

With respect to this clonotype: Given a much more abundant clone one base away, this may be a read error. The CDR3 carries no conserved terminal phenylalanine or tryptophan, so it likely arises from a read error. As DNA, the CDR3 is TGCGCCAGCAGCTTGGAGACTAGCGGGGGGGCCGGCACAGATACGCAGTATGTT. Translating it yields CASSLETSGGAGTDTQYV. The rearrangement links TRBV5-1 to TRBJ2-3; TRBD2 matches at 14 bases. V gave up 0 bases and J gave up 1 base; unmatched junction bases: 4. Germline values: CDR1 SGHRS, CDR2 YFSETQ. CDR3 size: 18 residues.

This clonotype was counted between two and nine times. V gene TRBV5-1 combines with J gene TRBJ2-1, with unresolved D. The CDR3 runs to 14 residues. CDR1 and CDR2 from the germline V gene are SGHRS and YFSETQ. The ends were cut back, 0 bases at V and 5 bases at J, with 9 bases in the middle. The CDR3 protein is CASSLGAIDNEQFF. CDR3 coding DNA: TGCGCCAGCAGCTTGGGGGCTATAGACAATGAGCAGTTCTTC.

Ten or more counts support this clonotype. The chain carries TRBV3-1 and TRBJ2-1; 16 nucleotides line up with TRBD2. There are 18 residues in the CDR3. The germline gives CDR1 LGHDT, CDR2 YNNKEL (reference sequence). Trimming took 6 bases from V and 7 from J; bases not matched to a gene: 12. CDR3 nucleotide sequence: TGTGCCAGCAGTCTAAACCCGGGACTAGCGGGAGGGCCGAATGAGCAGTTCTTC. Translating it yields CASSLNPGLAGGPNEQFF.

This clonotype was seen many times. CDR3 loop: CSASGTSASDTQYF. The CDR3 DNA is TGCAGTGCTAGTGGGACTAGCGCGTCAGATACGCAGTATTTT. The chain uses TRBV20-1 and TRBJ2-3; TRBD2 matches 10 bases. In germline, CDR1 is DFQATT, CDR2 SNEGSKA (reference sequence). After removal of 3 bases from V and 4 bases from J, the junction contained 4 bases not matched to a gene. CDR3 size: 14 residues.

The V gene is TRBV5-1, the J gene TRBJ2-1, with D possibly being TRBD1 or TRBD2 (7 bases each). Germline V gives CDR1 SGHRS, CDR2 YFSETQ. The CDR3 has 15 amino acids. V lost 6 bases and J 5 bases, leaving 18 bases between the germline ends. CDR3 nucleotides: TGCGCCAGCACCAGGGGGGGGGCTTGGGACAATGAGCAGTTCTTC. Amino acid sequence: CASTRGGAWDNEQFF.

This clonotype was observed at least ten times. This sequence joins TRBV2 and TRBJ2-1, with no clear D. V was cut by 6 bases and J by 4 bases, with 10 bases left in between. Per the germline V gene, CDR1 is SNHLY and CDR2 is FYNNEI. CDR3 length equals 13 residues. The CDR3 spells CASSMDGYNEQFF. CDR3 nucleotides: TGTGCCAGCAGCATGGACGGATACAATGAGCAGTTCTTC.

The chain carries TRBV11-2 and TRBJ1-5; D perhaps matches TRBD1 (5 bases). The germline V gene has CDR1 SGHAT and CDR2 FQNNGV. V gave up 1 base and J gave up 0 bases, with 10 bases separating them. The CDR3 spans 16 residues. CDR3 residues: CASSLGTPYSNQPQHF. The CDR3 DNA sequence: TGTGCCAGCAGCTTAGGGACACCCTATAGCAATCAGCCCCAGCATTTT. Variable domain in full (rest from reference TRBV11-2 and TRBJ1-5): EAGVAQSPRYKIIEKRQSVAFWCNPISGHATLYWYQQILGQGPKLLIQFQNNGVVDDSQLPKDRFSAERLKGVDSTLKIQPAKLEDSAVYLCASSLGTPYSNQPQHFGDGTRLSIL.

V usage is TRBV6-1 and J usage is TRBJ1-3, with D unclear. The CDR3 is 15 amino acids. Trimming removed 6 bases at V and 2 bases at J, with 14 bases between. Germline-derived CDR1 and CDR2 are MNHNS and SASEGT. CDR3 DNA sequence: TGTGCCAGCAGCGCTAACAGCGGGCCTGGAAACACCATATATTTT. Its protein is CASSANSGPGNTIYF.

The chain recombines TRBV6-2 or TRBV6-3 with TRBJ1-5; D unclear. There are 14 residues in the CDR3. Germline CDR1 is MNHEY and CDR2 is SVGEGT. V lost 0 bases, J lost 1 base, and 4 bases lay in between. This CDR3 reads CASSYSGSNQPQHF. The CDR3 nucleotides read TGTGCCAGCAGTTACTCGGGGAGCAATCAGCCCCAGCATTTT.

The count of this clonotype is one. A much larger clone differs from this one at a single base, so this may be a read error. The CDR3 DNA is TGCGCCAGCAGTTTAGGCCCCGACAGCTATCAGACCCAGCATTTT. Translated, it gives CASSLGPDSYQTQHF. V is TRBV5-1 and J is TRBJ1-5; a possible D gene is TRBD1 (5 bases). The germline V gene has CDR1 SGHRS and CDR2 YFSETQ. The CDR3 contains 15 residues.

In its sample, this clonotype was seen many times. This chain links TRBV3-1 with TRBJ2-3, with 9 positions matching TRBD2. Germline V lookup: CDR1 LGHDT, CDR2 YNNKEL (reference sequence). V gave up 2 bases and J gave up 2 bases; unmatched junction bases: 5. The CDR3 extends over 16 amino acids. CDR3 in DNA: TGTGCCAGCAGCCAACGGCGGGGGGGACTCACAGATACGCAGTATTTT. This gives the protein CASSQRRGGLTDTQYF.

This clonotype was found many times. The chain recombines TRBV3-1 with TRBJ2-1, with D perhaps given as TRBD1 or TRBD2 (5 bases each). Germline-derived CDR1 and CDR2 are LGHDT and YNNKEL (reference sequence). Trimming stripped 3 bases from V and 10 bases from J, with 19 bases between. The CDR3 has 15 residues. CDR3 region: CASSQNTGLRAEQFF. The CDR3 nucleotides read TGTGCCAGCAGCCAGAACACGGGGCTCCGCGCAGAGCAGTTCTTC.

The table lists this clonotype with many counts. The chain couples TRBV15 to TRBJ2-7; D possibly uses TRBD1 or TRBD2 (6 bases each). The CDR3 consists of 15 residues. The germline CDR1 and CDR2 sequences are LNHNV and YYDKDF (reference sequence). The V end lost 5 bases, the J end lost 4 bases, and 18 bases lay between the germline ends. The CDR3 here is CATSLGPGARYEQYF. Written as DNA, the CDR3 is TGTGCCACCAGCCTAGGGCCGGGGGCGCGTTACGAGCAGTACTTC.

This clonotype was recorded at least ten times. The rearrangement uses TRBV28 and TRBJ2-1; 11 bases are a match to TRBD2. Per the germline V gene, CDR1 is MDHEN and CDR2 is SYDVKM. The trim removed 5 bases at V and 5 bases at J, leaving 2 bases unmatched. The CDR3 runs to 14 residues. The CDR3 region has the DNA TGTGCCAGCAGTCGACTAGCGGGGAACAATGAGCAGTTCTTC. Protein sequence: CASSRLAGNNEQFF.

This clonotype appeared a few times. V is TRBV7-9 and J is TRBJ2-3; weak D call: TRBD1 (5 bases). Germline lookup yields CDR1 SEHNR and CDR2 FQNEAQ (reference sequence). The length of the CDR3 is 15 residues. V lost 5 bases to trimming and J lost 0 bases, with 12 bases between them. The CDR3 nucleotides read TGTGCCAGCAGCCAGGGCAGCCGAAGCACAGATACGCAGTATTTT. This sequence encodes CASSQGSRSTDTQYF.

This clonotype was counted only a few times. The genes are TRBV6-5 and TRBJ2-1; perhaps TRBD2 as D (6 bases). The CDR3 loop spans 15 amino acids. V was cut by 6 bases and J by 2 bases, with 14 bases left in between. Germline CDR1 MNHEY, CDR2 SVGAGI. CDR3 loop: CASSRDGGTYNEQFF. The CDR3 DNA is TGTGCCAGCAGCCGTGACGGGGGTACCTACAATGAGCAGTTCTTC.

In its sample, this clonotype was seen many times. J is TRBJ2-3 and V is TRBV4-1; D is ambiguous. The germline V gene encodes CDR1 MGHRA and CDR2 YSYEKL. V gave up 0 bases and J gave up 6 bases, with 13 bases separating them. The CDR3 extends over 15 amino acids. CDR3 in amino acids: CASSQDPTPADTQYF. The CDR3, as DNA: TGCGCCAGCAGCCAAGATCCCACGCCAGCGGATACGCAGTATTTT.

In this sample, this clonotype turned up many times. The V and J genes are TRBV27 and TRBJ2-7; 10 bases are shared with TRBD2. Germline V gene lookup returns CDR1 MNHEY and CDR2 SMNVEV (reference sequence). The junction had 7 bases not matched to a gene; V was cut back by 6 bases and J by 5 bases. This CDR3 spans 14 amino acids. The CDR3 here is CASRTGAGGNEQYF. CDR3 coding DNA: TGTGCCAGCAGGACAGGAGCGGGAGGGAACGAGCAGTACTTC.

This clonotype was counted many times. The chain links TRBV13 to TRBJ2-7, with 7 bases identical to TRBD1. The germline gives CDR1 PRHDT, CDR2 FYEKMQ (reference sequence). The CDR3 runs to 15 residues. The V and J ends lost 0 bases and 5 bases, in that order; junction bases with no gene match: 7. CDR3 residues: CASSLGGGLTDEQYF. As DNA, the CDR3 is TGTGCCAGCAGCTTAGGAGGGGGCCTAACGGACGAGCAGTACTTC.

This clonotype has ten or more counts. This sequence joins TRBV6-5 and TRBJ1-1; D is undetermined. The length of the CDR3 is 13 residues. CDR1 and CDR2 from the germline V gene are MNHEY and SVGAGI. V was clipped by 8 bases and J by 1 base, with 11 bases between them. The CDR3 sequence is CASGVQRNTEAFF. As DNA, the CDR3 is TGTGCCAGCGGGGTACAGAGGAACACTGAAGCTTTCTTT.

This clonotype was counted ten times or more. The chain links TRBV29-1 to TRBJ2-1; TRBD2 matches at 14 bases. This CDR3 has 16 amino acids. The germline CDR1 and CDR2 sequences are SQVTM and ANQGSEA. V lost 4 bases to trimming and J lost 5 bases; unmatched junction nucleotides: 7. CDR3 sequence reads: CSVGGLAGEGNNEQFF. Here the CDR3 DNA reads TGCAGCGTTGGGGGACTAGCGGGAGAGGGGAACAATGAGCAGTTCTTC.

Ten or more counts support this clonotype. This chain uses TRBV20-1 with TRBJ2-3; D call uncertain. V was cut by 3 bases and J by 3 bases, with 7 bases left in between. The CDR3 contains 12 residues. Germline CDR1 DFQATT, CDR2 SNEGSKA (reference sequence). CDR3 DNA sequence: TGCAGTGCTAGGCGTGGGACAGATACGCAGTATTTT. It codes for CSARRGTDTQYF.

The V call is TRBV7-8, the J call TRBJ1-5, with a weak D call TRBD1 (5 bases). The CDR3 sequence is 14 residues long. The germline gives CDR1 SGHVS, CDR2 FQNEAQ. Trimming took 3 bases from V and 5 from J, leaving 11 bases between them. CDR3 region: CASSFGTDHQPQHF. The CDR3 bases are TGTGCCAGCAGCTTCGGGACCGATCATCAGCCCCAGCATTTT.

Remarks on this clonotype: A single base separates this from a much larger clone, so it may be a read error. The rearrangement links TRBV28 to TRBJ2-1; possibly TRBD1 or TRBD2 for D (6 bases each). Deletions cut 7 bases from V and 5 bases from J, with 12 bases between. This CDR3 spans 13 amino acids. The germline CDR1 and CDR2 sequences are MDHEN and SYDVKM. The CDR3 reads CASMKGGNNEQFF. The CDR3 nucleotides read TGTGCCAGCATGAAGGGGGGCAACAATGAGCAGTTCTTC.